These 31 T cell receptor beta chains share one sample of origin, sequenced in a study of cytomegalovirus exposure and HLA in healthy donors. Amplification used 60 Vbeta primers and 13 Jbeta primers. Only in-frame clones appear in the TCRdb table, and some are missing; sequencing was by immunoSEQ multiplex PCR. This sample has around 150,000 clones, with 80% found just once. Sequenced sample: PBMCs. The source is a man in his thirties or forties in good health and CMV-seronegative.

V is TRBV4-3 and J is TRBJ2-2; 9 bases are shared with TRBD1. Unmatched junction bases numbered 10, after V lost 4 bases and J lost 4 bases. Looked up from germline, CDR1 is LGHNA and CDR2 is YSLEER. The CDR3 runs 17 residues. CDR3 DNA: TGCGCCAGCAGCCGCCCCCCGGGACAGGGAGGCACCGGGGAGCTGTTTTTT. As protein: CASSRPPGQGGTGELFF.

The chain carries TRBV9 and TRBJ2-7; 8 bases line up with TRBD2. Trimming took 0 bases from V and 3 from J; bases not matched to a gene: 8. This CDR3 is 16 amino acids long. The germline V gene has CDR1 SGDLS and CDR2 YYNGEE. The CDR3 DNA reads as TGTGCCAGCAGCGTAGGGTCGGGAGGGGATTACTACGAGCAGTACTTC. It is translated as CASSVGSGGDYYEQYF.

The chain has TRBV18 and TRBJ2-5; 7 nucleotides agree with TRBD1. Looked up from germline, CDR1 is KGHSH and CDR2 is LQKENI. Trimming took 3 bases from V and 1 from J; bases not matched to a gene: 2. The CDR3 consists of 14 residues. Here the CDR3 DNA reads TGTGCCAGCTCACCCCGGGACAGCCAAGAGACCCAGTACTTC. The encoded protein is CASSPRDSQETQYF.

The rearrangement joins TRBV5-1 to TRBJ2-3, with TRBD2 matching over 7 bases. V was clipped by 0 bases and J by 0 bases; unmatched bases: 4. CDR3 size: 16 residues. In germline, CDR1 is SGHRS, CDR2 YFSETQ. The CDR3 DNA reads as TGCGCCAGCAGCTTGGCCGAGGGAGGGAGCACAGATACGCAGTATTTT. Protein: CASSLAEGGSTDTQYF.

The rearrangement links TRBV7-2 to TRBJ2-7, with 8 bases fitting TRBD2. With 6 bases clipped from V and 4 bases from J, the junction kept 11 bases outside the gene matches. The CDR3 totals 15 residues. The germline V gene encodes CDR1 SGHTA and CDR2 FQGNSA. The CDR3 spells CASSPTSGPLYEQYF. In DNA, the CDR3 is TGTGCCAGCAGTCCAACTAGCGGACCGCTTTACGAGCAGTACTTC.

The chain is built from TRBV2 and TRBJ1-1; no clear D gene. This CDR3 has 12 residues. The ends were cut back, 6 bases at V and 11 bases at J, with 16 bases in the middle. Germline lookup yields CDR1 SNHLY and CDR2 FYNNEI. Here the CDR3 reads CASRGEGRWAFF. CDR3 nucleotides: TGTGCCAGCAGGGGCGAGGGTCGGTGGGCTTTCTTT. Together with reference TRBV2 and TRBJ1-1, the CDR3 gives the full variable domain: EPEVTQTPSHQVTQMGQEVILRCVPISNHLYFYWYRQILGQKVEFLVSFYNNEISEKSEIFDDQFSVERPDGSNFTLKIRSTKLEDSAMYFCASRGEGRWAFFGQGTRLTVV.

The rearrangement links TRBV30 to TRBJ2-3; no definite D call. V was pared by 7 bases and J by 3 bases, with 17 bases between. This CDR3 has 14 amino acids. Looked up from germline, CDR1 is GTSNPN and CDR2 is SVGIG (reference sequence). The chain's CDR3 is CAYESASRTDTQYF. The CDR3 DNA is TGTGCCTACGAGAGCGCAAGTCGGACAGATACGCAGTATTTT.

The V call is TRBV2, the J call TRBJ2-7; 7 nucleotides match TRBD1. Looked up from germline, CDR1 is SNHLY and CDR2 is FYNNEI. The V segment lost 2 bases and the J segment 7 bases; nucleotides outside the gene matches: 8. CDR3 length: 14 residues. CDR3 amino acids: CASSESSLQGEQYF. CDR3 nucleotides: TGTGCCAGCAGTGAAAGCTCCCTACAGGGGGAGCAGTACTTC.

The CDR3 protein is CASSSGQKETQYF. The CDR3 nucleotides read TGTGCCAGCAGCTCCGGACAGAAGGAGACCCAGTACTTC. The chain recombines TRBV7-3 with TRBJ2-5; tentative D call: TRBD1 (6 bases). This CDR3 is 13 amino acids long. CDR1 SGHTA and CDR2 FQGTGA come from the germline V gene. V was cut by 4 bases and J by 5 bases, with 11 bases left in between. Filled out from reference TRBV7-3 and TRBJ2-5, the complete variable domain reads GAGVSQTPSNKVTEKGKYVELRCDPISGHTALYWYRQSLGQGPEFLIYFQGTGAADDSGLPNDRFFAVRPEGSVSTLKIQRTERGDSAVYLCASSSGQKETQYFGPGTRLLVL.

This chain joins TRBV5-1 and TRBJ2-1; possibly TRBD1 for D (5 bases). In germline, CDR1 is SGHRS, CDR2 YFSETQ. The CDR3 loop spans 13 amino acids. V lost 7 bases, J lost 8 bases, and 16 bases lay in between. For the CDR3, the DNA is TGCGCCAGCCGGGCCCAAGGGGCCGATGAGCAGTTCTTC. Its protein product is CASRAQGADEQFF.

There are a few counts of this clone. V usage is TRBV7-9 and J usage is TRBJ1-5; 8 bases map to TRBD1. The CDR3 runs 14 residues. CDR1 is SEHNR and CDR2 is FQNEAQ in the germline V gene (reference sequence). The V segment lost 4 bases and the J segment 6 bases; nucleotides outside the gene matches: 5. This CDR3 is CASSSPGGGQPQHF. DNA for the CDR3: TGTGCCAGCAGCTCCCCAGGGGGCGGTCAGCCCCAGCATTTT.

V and J are TRBV19 and TRBJ1-4; 7 bases agree with TRBD1. The J segment lost 7 bases and the V segment lost 5 bases, leaving 10 bases of the junction unmatched. This CDR3 region has 15 residues. The germline V gene has CDR1 LNHDA and CDR2 SQIVND (reference sequence). The CDR3 protein is CASSGTRGQIEKLFF. CDR3 sequence (DNA): TGTGCCAGTAGTGGGACAAGGGGGCAGATTGAAAAACTGTTTTTT. Looking up the rest from reference TRBV19 and TRBJ1-4 gives the full variable domain: DGGITQSPKYLFRKEGQNVTLSCEQNLNHDAMYWYRQDPGQGLRLIYYSQIVNDFQKGDIAEGYSVSREKKESFPLTVTSAQKNPTAFYLCASSGTRGQIEKLFFGSGTQLSVL.

The genes are TRBV28 and TRBJ2-5; TRBD1 might be the D (6 bases). V was pared by 5 bases and J by 5 bases, with 15 bases between. Germline lookup yields CDR1 MDHEN and CDR2 SYDVKM. The length of the CDR3 is 14 residues. The DNA for the CDR3 is TGTGCCAGCAGTCTATACAGGGCGTGGGAGACCCAGTACTTC. Translation: CASSLYRAWETQYF.

This clone was detected only once. One end of the junction does not line up with germline, which may come from a read error. The gene calls are TRBV6-5 and TRBJ1-1; perhaps TRBD1 as D (6 bases). This CDR3 spans 15 amino acids. Germline V lookup: CDR1 MNHEY, CDR2 SVGAGI. The CDR3 DNA is TGTGCCAGCAGTACCCAACAGGGTTCGAACGCTGAAGCTTTCTTT. Residues: CASSTQQGSNAEAFF.

Written as DNA, the CDR3 is TGCAGCGCTAGACAGGGGAACTCCTACGAGCAGTACTTC. Amino acids: CSARQGNSYEQYF. The rearrangement links TRBV29-1 to TRBJ2-7; 8 nucleotides align to TRBD1. Germline CDR1 and CDR2: SQVTM and ANQGSEA. Germline trimming cut 7 bases from V and 0 bases from J; bases unmatched to any gene: 5. The CDR3 sequence is 13 residues long.

CDR3 sequence reads: CAISDSGTGWSNQPQHF. The CDR3 region has the DNA TGTGCCATCAGTGACTCGGGGACAGGGTGGAGCAATCAGCCCCAGCATTTT. The chain joins TRBV10-3 to TRBJ1-5; 9 bases fit TRBD1. CDR3 length: 17 amino acids. After removal of 3 bases from V and 1 base from J, the junction contained 7 bases not matched to a gene. The germline gives CDR1 ENHRY, CDR2 SYGVKD.

V and J are TRBV7-8 and TRBJ1-4, with D possibly TRBD1 on 6 matching bases. The V end lost 1 base, the J end lost 10 bases, and 19 bases lay between the germline ends. The CDR3 loop spans 16 amino acids. The germline CDR1 and CDR2 sequences are SGHVS and FQNEAQ. The CDR3 loop is CASSLENRASGGKLFF. DNA of the CDR3: TGTGCCAGCAGCTTAGAGAACAGGGCCTCGGGGGGAAAACTGTTTTTT.

J is TRBJ1-4 and V is TRBV15; D unresolved. CDR3 length: 18 amino acids. The V gene lost 5 bases and the J gene lost 8 bases, with 27 bases spanning the gap. The germline CDR1 and CDR2 sequences are LNHNV and YYDKDF (reference sequence). CDR3 nucleotide sequence: TGTGCCACCAGCCCCTACCGGGATCCACCCTCCGGGAGAGAAAAACTGTTTTTT. Its protein product is CATSPYRDPPSGREKLFF.

The V call is TRBV7-6, the J call TRBJ1-1; unclear D gene. V was clipped by 1 base and J by 6 bases, with 12 bases between them. Germline CDR1 and CDR2: SGHVS and FNYEAQ. This CDR3 contains 14 residues. CDR3 nucleotides: TGTGCCAGCAGCTTAGAACAGAAACCCGCTGAAGCTTTCTTT. As protein: CASSLEQKPAEAFF.

The rearrangement uses TRBV6-4 and TRBJ1-5; D not certain. This CDR3 has 14 residues. Germline CDR1 is MRHNA and CDR2 is SNTAGT. V was pared by 8 bases and J by 3 bases, with 14 bases between. CDR3 nucleotide sequence: TGTGCCAGCTATAGTCGAGGTCACAATCAGCCCCAGCATTTT. Residues: CASYSRGHNQPQHF.

The V gene is TRBV7-2, the J gene TRBJ1-1; D is possibly TRBD1 (6 bases). Germline CDR1 and CDR2: SGHTA and FQGNSA. V was shortened by 2 bases and J by 5 bases, with 21 bases between the two germline ends. The CDR3 loop spans 17 amino acids. CDR3 in amino acids: CASSLRVGNHQGTEAFF. Written as DNA, the CDR3 is TGTGCCAGCAGCTTACGGGTCGGCAATCACCAGGGGACTGAAGCTTTCTTT.

CDR3 in DNA: TGTGCCAGCAGCTCTACAGGGAGGGGTAATGAAAAACTGTTTTTT. It yields the protein CASSSTGRGNEKLFF. The chain carries TRBV9 and TRBJ1-4; tentative D call: TRBD1 (6 bases). V lost 4 bases and J 4 bases, leaving 14 bases between the germline ends. Germline CDR1 is SGDLS and CDR2 is YYNGEE. The CDR3 length is 15 residues.

This chain connects TRBV7-6 to TRBJ2-2; TRBD2 agrees at 9 bases. Germline V gene lookup returns CDR1 SGHVS and CDR2 FNYEAQ. The CDR3 contains 16 residues. After removal of 0 bases from V and 7 bases from J, the junction contained 6 bases not matched to a gene. The CDR3 region is CASSLAAAGGGGELFF. CDR3 bases: TGTGCCAGCAGCTTAGCAGCGGCGGGAGGGGGCGGGGAGCTGTTTTTT.

J is TRBJ1-5 and V is TRBV28; TRBD1 matches 10 bases. V shed 1 base and J 2 bases; nucleotides not matched to a gene: 2. This CDR3 comprises 16 residues. The germline CDR1 and CDR2 sequences are MDHEN and SYDVKM. The CDR3, as DNA: TGTGCCAGCAGTTTATCCGGGACAGGGGGCAATCAGCCCCAGCATTTT. Translation: CASSLSGTGGNQPQHF.

This clone was seen just once. The chain uses TRBV11-2 and TRBJ2-2; maybe TRBD2 (6 bases). The CDR3 has 13 residues. In germline, CDR1 is SGHAT, CDR2 FQNNGV. V shed 4 bases and J shed 7 bases, with 10 bases lying between them. Written as DNA, the CDR3 is TGTGCCAGCAGCTATCTAGCGAGCGGGGAGCTGTTTTTT. It is translated as CASSYLASGELFF.

The chain joins TRBV28 to TRBJ1-5, with D possibly being TRBD1 (6 bases). V was pared by 8 bases and J by 0 bases, with 11 bases between. The length of the CDR3 is 14 residues. Germline lookup yields CDR1 MDHEN and CDR2 SYDVKM. In DNA form, the CDR3 reads TGTGCCAGCTTGGACAGTGATAGCAATCAGCCCCAGCATTTT. Its protein product is CASLDSDSNQPQHF.

V is TRBV18 and J is TRBJ2-1; 10 nucleotides line up with TRBD1. CDR1 and CDR2 (germline): KGHSH, LQKENI. The CDR3 totals 17 residues. Trimming at V came to 3 bases and at J to 1 base, leaving 6 bases not matched to a gene. CDR3 sequence (DNA): TGTGCCAGCTCACCTAAGACAGGGGGCGAATCCTACAATGAGCAGTTCTTC. Translation: CASSPKTGGESYNEQFF.

The CDR3 bases are TGTGCCAGCAGTTCACGGACCCGGACAGATGGCTACACCTTC. This sequence encodes CASSSRTRTDGYTF. The chain has TRBV6-5 and TRBJ1-2; possibly TRBD1 for D (6 bases). This CDR3 contains 14 residues. The V and J ends lost 4 bases and 6 bases respectively, with 15 bases between them. Germline values: CDR1 MNHEY, CDR2 SVGAGI.

The chain uses TRBV11-2 and TRBJ2-1; TRBD1 aligns across 7 bases. After removal of 7 bases from V and 2 bases from J, the junction contained 17 bases not matched to a gene. Germline CDR1 and CDR2: SGHAT and FQNNGV. The CDR3 totals 18 residues. CDR3 in DNA: TGTGCCAGCACTCTCGGCCGGACAGGCCCCTCTCCCTACAATGAGCAGTTCTTC. Translating gives CASTLGRTGPSPYNEQFF.

This chain joins TRBV7-2 and TRBJ2-2; 12 bases match TRBD2. Germline CDR1 and CDR2: SGHTA and FQGNSA. V lost 3 bases, J lost 3 bases, and 2 bases stayed unmatched. The CDR3 loop spans 16 amino acids. The DNA for the CDR3 is TGTGCCAGCAGCTTCCTAGCGGGGGGGGACACCGGGGAGCTGTTTTTT. Encoded protein: CASSFLAGGDTGELFF.

The rearrangement uses TRBV6-6 and TRBJ1-2; D gene uncertain. V dropped 2 bases and J dropped 0 bases, with 10 bases sitting between them. The length of the CDR3 is 15 residues. The germline CDR1 and CDR2 sequences are MNHNY and SVGAGI (reference sequence). The CDR3 loop is CASSYNVLANYGYTF. The CDR3 region has the DNA TGTGCCAGCAGTTACAACGTCTTAGCTAACTATGGCTACACCTTC.